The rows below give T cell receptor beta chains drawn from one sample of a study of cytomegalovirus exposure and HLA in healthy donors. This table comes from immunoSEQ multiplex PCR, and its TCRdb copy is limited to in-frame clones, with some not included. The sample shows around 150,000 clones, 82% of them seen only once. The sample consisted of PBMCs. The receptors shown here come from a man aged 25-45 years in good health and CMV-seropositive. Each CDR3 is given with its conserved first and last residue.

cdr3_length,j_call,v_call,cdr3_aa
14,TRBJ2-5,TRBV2,CASRDRGRVETQYF
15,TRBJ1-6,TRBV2,CASRPGQDSNSPLHF
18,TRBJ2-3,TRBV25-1,CASSGGQVERTSTDTQYF
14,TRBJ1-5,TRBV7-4,CASSLSRGCQPQHF
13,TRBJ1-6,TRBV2,CASFRTENSPLHF
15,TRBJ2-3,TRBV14,CASSQGGQYTDTQYF
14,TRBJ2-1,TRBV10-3,CAISEGGSYNEQFF
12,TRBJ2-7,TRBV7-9,CASSPVISEQYF
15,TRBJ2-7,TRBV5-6,CASSLGRGKGYEQYF
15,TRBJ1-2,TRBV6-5,CASSQQGASLGGYTF
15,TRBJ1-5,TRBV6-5,CASTAGGGRGQPQHF
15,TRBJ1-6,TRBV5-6,CASSLNGLGNSPLHF
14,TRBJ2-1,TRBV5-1,CASSLPSQTNEQFF
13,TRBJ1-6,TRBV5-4,CASTGTPDSPLHF
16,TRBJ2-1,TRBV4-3,CASSQPRGASYNEQFF
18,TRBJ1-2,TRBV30,CAWEDGGPQASKPYGYTF
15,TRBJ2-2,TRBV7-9,CAIWGDFEVTGELFF
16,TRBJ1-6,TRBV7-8,CASSRRPGTGIESLHF
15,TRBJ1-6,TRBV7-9,CSSSGQGPANSPLHF
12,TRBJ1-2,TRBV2,CANSLADYGYTF
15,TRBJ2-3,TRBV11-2,CASSSRLSGGDTQYF
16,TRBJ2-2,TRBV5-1,CASSLGQGLGPGELFF
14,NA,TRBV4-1,CASSPWTRAYEQYF
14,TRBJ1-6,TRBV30,CAWSVGQGNSPLHF
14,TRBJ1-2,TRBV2,CASRSTGGLHGYTF
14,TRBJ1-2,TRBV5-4,CASKAGGIDYGYTF
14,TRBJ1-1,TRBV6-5,CASSRDRGKTEAFF
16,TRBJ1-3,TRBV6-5,CASSYSKAGFGNTIYF